A single sample gave rise to the 22 T cell receptor beta chains below, sequenced in a study of CD8 T cells in Susac syndrome. Reverse transcription of roughly 0.5 to 1 ug RNA was carried out with random hexamers. From the immunoSEQ multiplex PCR reads, TCRdb called clonotypes with MiXCR, one entry per CDR3 protein. This table holds 200,000 to 250,000 distinct CDR3 sequences, around 95% found once. The sequenced material came from CD4+ T cells from PBMCs. These TCRs come from a human donor with multiple sclerosis.

CDR3 DNA sequence: TGTGCCAGCAGCCAAGAGGTGTTCTATGGCTACACCTTC. As protein: CASSQEVFYGYTF. V gene TRBV3-1 combines with J gene TRBJ1-2; D is unclear. Germline-derived CDR1 and CDR2 are LGHDT and YNNKEL (reference sequence). The CDR3 is 13 residues long. The V and J ends lost 0 bases and 4 bases respectively, with 6 bases between them.

This CDR3 is CASRATGNYGYTF. The CDR3 bases are TGTGCCAGCAGAGCGACAGGGAACTATGGCTACACCTTC. V gene TRBV2 combines with J gene TRBJ1-2, with TRBD1 matching over 7 bases. Per the germline V gene, CDR1 is SNHLY and CDR2 is FYNNEI. The CDR3 spans 13 residues. J gave up 2 bases and V 6 bases, and 3 bases lay outside the gene matches.

A note on this clonotype: Germline is not matched at one junction end, which may reflect a read error. The V call is TRBV7-7, the J call TRBJ2-5; no firm D call. There are 13 residues in the CDR3. Per germline, CDR1 SSHAT and CDR2 FNYEAQ (reference sequence). This CDR3 is CASSPLVQETQYF. As DNA, the CDR3 is TGTGCTAGCAGCCCCCTCGTACAAGAGACCCAGTACTTC.

In this sample, this clonotype turned up once. The chain couples TRBV24-1 to TRBJ1-2; D not resolved. The germline V and J ends were trimmed by 3 bases and 8 bases, with 6 bases remaining between them. The germline V gene encodes CDR1 KGHDR and CDR2 SFDVKD. CDR3 length: 11 residues. CDR3 amino acids: CATSDSRGYTF. The CDR3 nucleotides are TGTGCCACCAGTGATAGTCGAGGCTACACCTTC.

This clonotype was observed a few times. The CDR3 DNA reads TGTGCCAGCAGCCGACGACTAGCGGGAGACAATGAGCAGTTCTTC. Its protein is CASSRRLAGDNEQFF. The V gene is TRBV14, the J gene TRBJ2-1, with TRBD2 matching over 12 bases. Trimming cost V 4 bases and J 5 bases; bases outside gene matches: 3. The V gene's germline CDR1 is SGHDN and CDR2 FVKESK. The CDR3 is 15 amino acids.

This clonotype has a handful of counts. The V gene is TRBV2, the J gene TRBJ2-5; 11 bases line up with TRBD2. V gave up 4 bases and J gave up 0 bases; unmatched junction bases: 1. This CDR3 has 15 amino acids. Germline V gene sequence: CDR1 SNHLY, CDR2 FYNNEI. The CDR3 sequence is CASSGTSGYQETQYF. As DNA, the CDR3 is TGTGCCAGCAGTGGGACTAGCGGGTACCAAGAGACCCAGTACTTC. The full variable domain, its missing parts supplied by reference TRBV2 and TRBJ2-5, is EPEVTQTPSHQVTQMGQEVILRCVPISNHLYFYWYRQILGQKVEFLVSFYNNEISEKSEIFDDQFSVERPDGSNFTLKIRSTKLEDSAMYFCASSGTSGYQETQYFGPGTRLLVL.

This rearrangement joins TRBV14 to TRBJ2-3; D is possibly TRBD2 (5 bases). Germline CDR1 reads SGHDN; CDR2 reads FVKESK. The CDR3 length is 13 residues. Trimming took off 8 bases at V and 4 bases at J, with 13 bases between the two ends. The chain's CDR3 is CASGLAGADTQYF. The CDR3 region has the DNA TGTGCCAGCGGTCTAGCTGGGGCAGATACGCAGTATTTT.

The genes are TRBV24-1 and TRBJ2-3; a possible D gene is TRBD2 (5 bases). Between the trimmed V and J ends, which lost 3 bases and 5 bases, there was a span of 11 bases. The CDR3 loop spans 14 amino acids. Germline V CDR1 and CDR2: KGHDR, SFDVKD. In DNA, the CDR3 is TGTGCCACCAGTGATCCGGAGAGCGGAGATACGCAGTATTTT. Its protein is CATSDPESGDTQYF.

This clonotype was picked up one time. The J gene is TRBJ2-5, the V gene TRBV19; the D gene is possibly TRBD1 (6 bases). The CDR3 is 16 amino acids. V lost 6 bases and J lost 2, with 19 bases in between. CDR1 LNHDA and CDR2 SQIVND come from the germline V gene (reference sequence). The CDR3 loop is CASSLATGTSQETQYF. The CDR3 DNA reads TGTGCCAGTAGCCTAGCAACGGGGACAAGTCAAGAGACCCAGTACTTC.

The chain combines TRBV7-3 with TRBJ2-5; 10 bases match TRBD1. The V and J ends lost 3 bases and 8 bases, in that order; junction bases with no gene match: 9. The CDR3 spans 15 residues. The germline V gene has CDR1 SGHTA and CDR2 FQGTGA. CDR3 sequence reads: CASSFDARDRGTQYF. The CDR3 DNA is TGTGCCAGCAGCTTTGACGCACGGGACAGGGGAACCCAGTACTTC.

The J gene is TRBJ2-5, the V gene TRBV5-6; D possibly corresponds to TRBD2 (5 bases). CDR3 length equals 16 residues. In germline, CDR1 is SGHDT, CDR2 YYEEEE. Trimming left V 2 bases short and J 5 bases short, with 19 bases between. The CDR3 loop reads CASSLIGRSERETQYF. The CDR3 bases are TGTGCCAGCAGCTTAATAGGGCGGAGCGAGCGGGAGACCCAGTACTTC.

This sequence joins TRBV2 and TRBJ1-5, with 9 bases that match TRBD1. The V segment lost 5 bases and the J segment 6 bases; nucleotides outside the gene matches: 2. Looked up from germline, CDR1 is SNHLY and CDR2 is FYNNEI. The CDR3 is 13 amino acids. Here the CDR3 DNA reads TGTGCCAGCAGTACAGGGGGCGTTCAGCCCCAGCATTTT. Translated, it gives CASSTGGVQPQHF.

The chain links TRBV9 to TRBJ2-5; TRBD2 might be the D (5 bases). The CDR3 is 15 amino acids. V was trimmed by 4 bases and J by 2 bases, leaving 15 bases between them. Germline V gene sequence: CDR1 SGDLS, CDR2 YYNGEE. The CDR3 loop is CASSPTRTAQETQYF. The CDR3, as DNA: TGTGCCAGCAGCCCGACGAGGACTGCACAAGAGACCCAGTACTTC. Filled out from reference TRBV9 and TRBJ2-5, the complete variable domain reads DSGVTQTPKHLITATGQRVTLRCSPRSGDLSVYWYQQSLDQGLQFLIQYYNGEERAKGNILERFSAQQFPDLHSELNLSSLELGDSALYFCASSPTRTAQETQYFGPGTRLLVL.

The chain links TRBV4-1 to TRBJ2-5, with D perhaps TRBD2 (6 bases). With 1 base removed from V and 4 bases from J, the gap between germline ends came to 13 bases. The germline V gene encodes CDR1 MGHRA and CDR2 YSYEKL. The CDR3 consists of 15 residues. The CDR3 region is CASSQVGSGRETQYF. The DNA of the CDR3 is TGCGCCAGCAGCCAAGTCGGGAGCGGTCGAGAGACCCAGTACTTC.

The chain has TRBV9 and TRBJ2-7; 13 nucleotides match TRBD2. The CDR3 has 16 residues. Germline V gives CDR1 SGDLS, CDR2 YYNGEE. V was pared by 10 bases and J by 7 bases, with 17 bases of the junction left unmatched. The CDR3 DNA follows: TGTGCCGACTCGATGGGACTAGCGGGATTTTTGAGGGAGCAGTACTTC. Translating it yields CADSMGLAGFLREQYF.

The rearrangement links TRBV3-1 to TRBJ2-3; D is unresolved. This CDR3 spans 15 amino acids. CDR1 and CDR2 from the germline V gene are LGHDT and YNNKEL (reference sequence). V dropped 0 bases and J dropped 4 bases, with 11 bases sitting between them. CDR3 DNA: TGTGCCAGCAGCCAAGAACTCCTTGGTGCAGATACGCAGTATTTT. Protein: CASSQELLGADTQYF.

This clonotype turned up a few times. This chain connects TRBV20-1 to TRBJ1-1; no clear D. This CDR3 spans 11 amino acids. Germline V lookup: CDR1 DFQATT, CDR2 SNEGSKA (reference sequence). Trimming removed 2 bases at V and 1 base at J, with 2 bases between. The CDR3, as DNA: TGCAGTGCTAGACAGAACACTGAAGCTTTCTTT. Translating it yields CSARQNTEAFF.

The V call is TRBV25-1, the J call TRBJ1-2; no clear D gene. The germline gives CDR1 MGHDK, CDR2 SYGVNS. CDR3 size: 13 residues. V was clipped by 1 base and J by 7 bases, with 10 bases between them. Here the CDR3 DNA reads TGTGCCAGCAGTGAATCTGTAGTCACTGGCTACACCTTC. Translation: CASSESVVTGYTF.

This sequence joins TRBV20-1 and TRBJ2-1, with D maybe TRBD2 (6 bases). Germline CDR1 is DFQATT and CDR2 is SNEGSKA (reference sequence). This CDR3 is built from 11 residues. With 4 bases removed from V and 14 bases from J, the gap between germline ends came to 15 bases. CDR3 residues: CSAIIRRDKFF. The CDR3 nucleotides are TGCAGTGCTATAATCAGGAGGGATAAGTTCTTC.

The chain employs TRBV20-1 and TRBJ1-2; tentative D call: TRBD1 (6 bases). V was clipped by 4 bases and J by 7 bases, with 13 bases between them. In germline, CDR1 is DFQATT, CDR2 SNEGSKA (reference sequence). The CDR3 loop spans 12 amino acids. Here the CDR3 DNA reads TGCAGTGCTACGCCGGGACAAGGTGGCTACACCTTC. Protein sequence: CSATPGQGGYTF.

J is TRBJ1-2 and V is TRBV6-1; 8 bases map to TRBD1. The germline V gene has CDR1 MNHNS and CDR2 SASEGT. This CDR3 spans 15 amino acids. J lost 4 bases, V lost 7 bases, and 11 bases had no gene match. Written as DNA, the CDR3 is TGTGCCAGCATCAAAGGACAGGGAATCCCCTATGGCTACACCTTC. Amino acid sequence: CASIKGQGIPYGYTF.

The chain has TRBV7-2 and TRBJ2-1; D not certain. From germline, CDR1 is SGHTA and CDR2 FQGNSA. The CDR3 is 15 residues long. The ends were cut back, 3 bases at V and 5 bases at J, with 14 bases in the middle. CDR3 DNA sequence: TGTGCCAGCAGCTTTTTAGGTAGTAGCCACAATGAGCAGTTCTTC. This sequence encodes CASSFLGSSHNEQFF.